The clone carrying this T cell receptor beta chain has a count of ten or more. This CDR3 region has 13 residues. Trimming took off 2 bases at V and 5 bases at J, with 9 bases between the two ends. Germline CDR1 MNHEY, CDR2 SMNVEV (reference sequence). This specimen comes from a study of T cells in Graves' hyperthyroidism and ophthalmopathy. Researchers amplified the TCR beta CDR3 regions from RNA transcripts. TCR CDR3 underwent first-round RT-PCR with the HTBI primer set. MiXCR, run by TCRdb on the multiplex PCR reads, gives a single entry per CDR3 protein. Of more than 450,000 distinct CDR3 sequences listed, approximately 20% are singletons.

The sequenced sample was blood. The TCR sequence derives from a man aged 40-49 years with Graves' ophthalmopathy. The chain carries TRBV27 and TRBJ1-1; tentatively, D is TRBD1 (5 bases). The CDR3 loop is CASSLLRGTEAFF. In DNA, the CDR3 is TGTGCCAGCAGTTTACTTAGGGGAACTGAAGCTTTCTTT.